The clone carrying this T cell receptor beta chain was seen more than once but under ten times. The data were obtained in a study of identical twins. A single record per CDR3 protein comes from TCRdb applying MiXCR to the 5' RACE reads. The sample contains about 530,000 distinct CDR3 sequences, over 12% of which appear only once. Germline CDR1 reads MGHRA; CDR2 reads YSYEKL. The CDR3 runs to 15 residues. With 0 bases removed from V and 4 bases from J, the gap between germline ends came to 13 bases. The data were also submitted as part of a second study, on yellow fever vaccine responses in identical twins.

V usage is TRBV4-1 and J usage is TRBJ2-7, with D possibly matching TRBD2 (6 bases). This TCR was sampled from a woman under 30 in good health. Sequencing input: CD4+ T cells sorted from blood. In DNA, the CDR3 is TGCGCCAGCAGCCAAGATCCGGGGGTATCGTACGAGCAGTACTTC. Translated: CASSQDPGVSYEQYF.